The 18 T cell receptor beta chains given below trace back to one sample, sequenced in a study of long-term antiretroviral therapy in people with HIV. Survey level was the resolution at which the v3.0 immunoSEQ assay ran. Data came from immunoSEQ multiplex PCR; TCRdb stores just in-frame clones and leaves some out. The table includes about 20,000 clones, roughly 78% detected once. The material sequenced was unsorted PBMCs, taken 0.2 years after starting antiretroviral therapy. These receptor sequences come from a woman in her 40s with HIV.

The rearrangement uses TRBV11-2 and TRBJ1-4, with D maybe TRBD1 (5 bases). V was pared by 1 base and J by 4 bases, with 13 bases between. Germline CDR1 reads SGHAT; CDR2 reads FQNNGV. CDR3 size: 16 residues. CDR3 DNA sequence: TGTGCCAGCAGCTTAGTTTATGCAGGGAGTAATGAAAAACTGTTTTTT. It encodes CASSLVYAGSNEKLFF.

This clone was counted only a few times. The rearrangement uses TRBV21-1 and TRBJ1-2; whether TRBD1, the table's D call, matches the DNA was not checked. TRBV21-1 is an annotated pseudogene. This CDR3 is 19 amino acids long. The CDR3 DNA is TGTGCCAGCAGCAAAGAGCCCGGGACAGGGGCGGACATAAACTATGGCTACACCTTC. Translating gives CASSKEPGTGADINYGYTF.

This clone was counted only a few times. The chain has TRBV30 and TRBJ2-2; 7 nucleotides match TRBD1. Unmatched junction bases numbered 5, after V lost 5 bases and J lost 5 bases. Germline V gene data show CDR1 as GTSNPN and CDR2 as SVGIG (reference sequence). The CDR3 extends over 13 amino acids. The CDR3, as DNA: TGTGCCTGGGGGGACAGCACTACCGGGGAGCTGTTTTTT. Translation gives CAWGDSTTGELFF. Full variable domain (rest looked up from reference TRBV30 and TRBJ2-2): SQTIHQWPATLVQPVGSPLSLECTVEGTSNPNLYWYRQAAGRGLQLLFYSVGIGQISSEVPQNLSASRPQDRQFILSSKKLLLSDSGFYLCAWGDSTTGELFFGEGSRLTVL.

V gene TRBV7-9 combines with J gene TRBJ2-7; 9 bases map to TRBD1. The V and J ends lost 4 bases and 2 bases, in that order; junction bases with no gene match: 3. The CDR3 extends over 14 amino acids. Germline-derived CDR1 and CDR2 are SEHNR and FQNEAQ (reference sequence). CDR3 in amino acids: CASSYGQGPYEQYF. The CDR3 bases are TGTGCCAGCAGCTACGGACAGGGGCCCTACGAGCAGTACTTC.

The sample holds a few counts of this clone. This rearrangement joins TRBV7-2 to TRBJ2-1, with TRBD2 identical over 9 bases. CDR1 and CDR2 (germline): SGHTA, FQGNSA. The CDR3 is 16 residues long. The J segment lost 5 bases and the V segment lost 2 bases, leaving 7 bases of the junction unmatched. This chain's CDR3 is CASSLLLSGRNNEQFF. In DNA form, the CDR3 reads TGTGCCAGCAGCTTATTGTTGAGCGGGAGGAACAATGAGCAGTTCTTC.

This clone was detected only a few times. The rearrangement uses TRBV18 and TRBJ1-1; D gene uncertain. This CDR3 region has 13 residues. Germline CDR1 reads KGHSH; CDR2 reads LQKENI. Deletions cut 2 bases from V and 3 bases from J, with 7 bases between. CDR3 nucleotides: TGTGCCAGCTCACCAGGGATCGACACTGAAGCTTTCTTT. Amino acid sequence: CASSPGIDTEAFF. The variable domain in full, completed from reference TRBV18 and TRBJ1-1, reads NAGVMQNPRHLVRRRGQEARLRCSPMKGHSHVYWYRQLPEEGLKFMVYLQKENIIDESGMPKERFSAEFPKEGPSILRIQQVVRGDSAAYFCASSPGIDTEAFFGQGTRLTVV.

The rearrangement joins TRBV6-6 to TRBJ2-1; 13 bases map to TRBD2. Per the germline V gene, CDR1 is MNHNY and CDR2 is SVGAGI (reference sequence). The J segment lost 13 bases and the V segment lost 6 bases, leaving 9 bases of the junction unmatched. This CDR3 has 14 residues. The CDR3 here is CASSPGLAGEGQFF. The CDR3 coding sequence is TGTGCCAGCAGCCCCGGACTAGCGGGAGAAGGACAGTTCTTC.

This clone appeared a few times. V gene TRBV27 combines with J gene TRBJ2-7; D is undetermined. Trimming took off 3 bases at V and 2 bases at J, with 8 bases between the two ends. Per germline, CDR1 MNHEY and CDR2 SMNVEV (reference sequence). This CDR3 has 13 residues. This CDR3 reads CASSFASTYEQYF. CDR3 nucleotides: TGTGCCAGCAGTTTCGCCAGCACCTACGAGCAGTACTTC.

The rearrangement links TRBV21-1 to TRBJ1-4; the table's D call, TRBD1, was not checked against the DNA. TRBV21-1 has pseudogene status. This CDR3 contains 15 residues. The CDR3 DNA reads as TGTGCCAGCAGCAAAGACCACAGCCTTAATGAAAAACTGTTTTTT. Amino acids: CASSKDHSLNEKLFF.

The chain links TRBV5-1 to TRBJ1-3, with D perhaps TRBD1 (5 bases). The CDR3 has 14 residues. CDR1 is SGHRS and CDR2 is YFSETQ in the germline V gene. The ends were cut back, 1 base at V and 2 bases at J, with 7 bases in the middle. The CDR3 loop is CASSLSGTGNTIYF. The DNA of the CDR3 is TGCGCCAGCAGCTTGTCAGGGACTGGAAACACCATATATTTT. Full variable domain (missing parts from reference TRBV5-1 and TRBJ1-3): KAGVTQTPRYLIKTRGQQVTLSCSPISGHRSVSWYQQTPGQGLQFLFEYFSETQRNKGNFPGRFSGRQFSNSRSEMNVSTLELGDSALYLCASSLSGTGNTIYFGEGSWLTVV.

This rearrangement joins TRBV25-1 to TRBJ1-2; possible D gene TRBD1, 6 bases. Trimming stripped 6 bases from V and 4 bases from J, with 12 bases between. This CDR3 is built from 13 residues. The germline gives CDR1 MGHDK, CDR2 SYGVNS. This CDR3 reads CASRKEGGYGYTF. In nucleotides, the CDR3 is TGTGCCAGCAGAAAAGAAGGGGGCTATGGCTACACCTTC.

This chain links TRBV30 with TRBJ2-7, with 7 bases matching TRBD2. V shed 0 bases, J shed 1 base, and the junction held 9 bases outside the gene matches. This CDR3 has 16 residues. Per the germline V gene, CDR1 is GTSNPN and CDR2 is SVGIG (reference sequence). This chain's CDR3 is CAWSVSGRPSSYEQYF. The CDR3 coding sequence is TGTGCCTGGAGTGTTAGCGGGCGCCCCTCATCCTACGAGCAGTACTTC.

This clone was counted a few times. J is TRBJ1-5 and V is TRBV10-1; D is possibly TRBD1 (5 bases). V lost 3 bases, J lost 0 bases, and 9 bases lay in between. CDR3 length: 15 amino acids. Germline-derived CDR1 and CDR2 are WNHNN and SYGVQD (reference sequence). CDR3 DNA sequence: TGCGCCAGCAGTGACAGGGATTATAGCAATCAGCCCCAGCATTTT. Its translation: CASSDRDYSNQPQHF.

This chain links TRBV28 with TRBJ1-5; D gene uncertain. This CDR3 has 12 residues. The germline CDR1 and CDR2 sequences are MDHEN and SYDVKM. Trimming took 0 bases from V and 7 from J, leaving 4 bases between them. CDR3 bases: TGTGCCAGCAGTTTATGGTCGCAGCCCCAGCATTTT. Its protein is CASSLWSQPQHF.

The chain joins TRBV5-1 to TRBJ1-6, with a tentative D call TRBD1 (6 bases). From germline, CDR1 is SGHRS and CDR2 YFSETQ. The V end was cut by 4 bases, the J end by 8 bases, with 16 bases between. The CDR3 covers 15 residues. The CDR3 DNA reads TGCGCCAGCAGCCAAAGGGGGGGGATGGATTCACCCCTCCACTTT. It encodes CASSQRGGMDSPLHF. Full variable domain (outside the CDR3, taken from reference TRBV5-1 and TRBJ1-6): KAGVTQTPRYLIKTRGQQVTLSCSPISGHRSVSWYQQTPGQGLQFLFEYFSETQRNKGNFPGRFSGRQFSNSRSEMNVSTLELGDSALYLCASSQRGGMDSPLHFGNGTRLTVT.

V is TRBV19 and J is TRBJ1-3; D is unresolved. Trimming shortened V by 3 bases and J by 4 bases, and 13 bases separated the two germline ends. Germline CDR1 reads LNHDA; CDR2 reads SQIVND (reference sequence). CDR3 size: 15 residues. The CDR3 spells CASSIGYGGGNTIYF. The CDR3 DNA sequence: TGTGCCAGTAGTATTGGCTACGGTGGGGGAAACACCATATATTTT. The variable domain in full, completed from reference TRBV19 and TRBJ1-3, reads DGGITQSPKYLFRKEGQNVTLSCEQNLNHDAMYWYRQDPGQGLRLIYYSQIVNDFQKGDIAEGYSVSREKKESFPLTVTSAQKNPTAFYLCASSIGYGGGNTIYFGEGSWLTVV.

The rearrangement uses TRBV9 and TRBJ2-7, with 7 bases fitting TRBD1. This CDR3 is 15 amino acids long. With 3 bases clipped from V and 2 bases from J, the junction kept 8 bases outside the gene matches. In germline, CDR1 is SGDLS, CDR2 YYNGEE. Here the CDR3 reads CASSESGTEAYEQYF. The CDR3 bases are TGTGCCAGCAGCGAGTCCGGGACAGAAGCCTACGAGCAGTACTTC.

This clone showed up just once. This rearrangement joins TRBV27 to TRBJ2-7; D gene uncertain. V gave up 0 bases and J gave up 3 bases, with 9 bases separating them. Germline CDR1 MNHEY, CDR2 SMNVEV (reference sequence). The CDR3 extends over 14 amino acids. The CDR3 nucleotides read TGTGCCAGCAGTTTATCGCGAGTAGGCTACGAGCAGTACTTC. This codes for CASSLSRVGYEQYF.